The present TCR beta chain was sequenced within a study of blood T cell repertoires in COVID-19. Study-wide context: Acute and convalescent COVID-19 specimens originated in the United States, Italy and Spain.

Per the germline V gene, CDR1 is SGHRS and CDR2 is YFSETQ. This CDR3 region has 15 residues. Between the trimmed V and J ends, which lost 4 bases and 4 bases, there was a span of 17 bases. Original handling: Reference gene primer amplification in the assay estimated nucleated cell counts. TCRdb keeps only in-frame clones here, not all; method: immunoSEQ multiplex PCR. V and J calls and clone size are copied from that table; D and trimming were computed from the DNA. The sample lists approximately 45,000 clones, about 85% occurring once. The sequenced sample was peripheral blood. The TCR comes from a human donor in a cohort sampled during active COVID-19. The chain employs TRBV5-1 and TRBJ1-2, with a tentative D call TRBD1 (5 bases). The CDR3 nucleotides are TGCGCCAGCAGCCCCCGGGGGGGGACTTCCTATGGCTACACCTTC. It specifies CASSPRGGTSYGYTF. Variable domain in full (rest from reference TRBV5-1 and TRBJ1-2): KAGVTQTPRYLIKTRGQQVTLSCSPISGHRSVSWYQQTPGQGLQFLFEYFSETQRNKGNFPGRFSGRQFSNSRSEMNVSTLELGDSALYLCASSPRGGTSYGYTFGSGTRLTVV.